The present entry profiles one T cell receptor beta chain with its context. Its antigen is not identified. The data were produced by immunoSEQ multiplex PCR, yet TCRdb's version contains in-frame clones alone and is incomplete. Among roughly 56,000 clones listed, 90% to 95% were seen once. This record belongs to a study of siplizumab effects on memory and regulatory T cells. Study observations and caveats: Naive T cells appeared more diverse than memory cells and seemed to be major alloresponse contributors. Suppressive activity of Tregs proliferating in siplizumab cultures remained unconfirmed.

The origin of this receptor is a human donor in good health. Material: CD8+ T cells sorted from blood.

The CDR3 here is CASSLDVAGPYGYTF. CDR3 bases: TGTGCCAGCAGTTTAGACGTGGCAGGGCCCTATGGCTACACCTTC. The genes are TRBV28 and TRBJ1-2, with D tentatively TRBD1 (5 bases). This CDR3 contains 15 residues. CDR1 is MDHEN, CDR2 SYDVKM, per germline. Trimming took 2 bases from V and 4 from J, leaving 14 bases between them.